This T cell receptor beta chain was documented in a study of blood T cell repertoires in COVID-19. Looking at the study overall: The United States, Italy and Spain provided the acute and convalescent COVID-19 samples. In each case, the material was cDNA or gDNA derived from T cells, B-cell-depleted T cells, or PBMCs.

Authors' processing steps: Reference gene primer amplification in the assay estimated nucleated cell counts. Assay used: immunoSEQ multiplex PCR; TCRdb lists only in-frame clones, some missing. For V, J and clone size, that table is used; D and trimming come from the DNA. The sample contains about 87,000 clones, more than 70% of which appear only once. Germline V gene data show CDR1 as MNHNS and CDR2 as SASEGT. Between the trimmed V and J ends, which lost 3 bases and 8 bases, there was a span of 13 bases. CDR3 length: 13 residues. The TCR was taken from a woman aged 55-70 years with acute or convalescent COVID-19. J is TRBJ1-1 and V is TRBV6-1; weak D call: TRBD1 (5 bases). The material sequenced was peripheral blood. Here the CDR3 DNA reads TGTGCCAGCAGTGATTCGGACATTCAAGAAGCTTTCTTT. Its translation is CASSDSDIQEAFF.